This entry concerns a single T cell receptor (beta chain). These data originate in a study of blood T cell repertoires in COVID-19. Study-wide background: Nucleic acid was either cDNA or gDNA, and it came from T cells, B-cell-depleted T cells, or PBMCs.

Trimming removed 4 bases from V and 2 bases from J; junction bases left unmatched: 7. The length of the CDR3 is 16 residues. Per the germline V gene, CDR1 is MNHNY and CDR2 is SVGAGI (reference sequence). As handled by the study authors: Nucleated cell number was recorded as an estimate derived from reference gene primer amplification. Assay used: immunoSEQ multiplex PCR; TCRdb lists only in-frame clones, some missing. V, J and clone size are those of that table, while D and trimming were read from the DNA. This table holds 450,000 to 500,000 clones, approximately 83% found once. The chain links TRBV6-6 to TRBJ2-4; TRBD2 matches 8 bases. The TCR originated in a human donor in a cohort sampled during active COVID-19. Sequencing was done on a sample of peripheral blood. The CDR3: CASSSRGGFSKNIQYF. The CDR3 DNA reads as TGTGCCAGCAGTTCCCGGGGGGGCTTTTCCAAAAACATTCAGTACTTC.